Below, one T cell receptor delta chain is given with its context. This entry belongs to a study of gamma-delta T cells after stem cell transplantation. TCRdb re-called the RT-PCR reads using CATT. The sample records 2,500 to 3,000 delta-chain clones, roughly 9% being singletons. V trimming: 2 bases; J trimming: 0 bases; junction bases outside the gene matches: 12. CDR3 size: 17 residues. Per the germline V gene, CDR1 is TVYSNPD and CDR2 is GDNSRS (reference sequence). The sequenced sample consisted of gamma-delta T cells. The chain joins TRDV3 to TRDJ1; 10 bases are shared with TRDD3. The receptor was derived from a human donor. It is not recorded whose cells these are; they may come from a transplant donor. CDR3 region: CAFPQAGGYANTDKLIF. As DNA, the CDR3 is TGTGCCTTTCCCCAAGCGGGGGGATACGCGAACACCGATAAACTCATCTTT.